The rows below give T cell receptor beta chains drawn from one sample of a study of tumor-infiltrating lymphocytes in localized non-small cell lung cancer. Assay used: immunoSEQ multiplex PCR; TCRdb lists only in-frame clones, some missing. Of about 16,000 clones listed, more than 40% were seen once; the top ten hold approximately 16%. Sequences were obtained from lung tumor tissue. The receptors come from a human donor with non-small cell lung cancer. Both conserved end residues are part of each CDR3. D genes are given only for firm matches. Rows give clone size only sometimes, using once, few, many, or a class for an expanded clone.

V gene	D gene	J gene	clone size	CDR3 length	CDR3 protein	CDR3 DNA
TRBV30	-	TRBJ1-1	once	17	CAFFKGGIGIWNTEAFF	TGTGCCTTTTTTAAGGGGGGCATAGGTATTTGGAACACTGAAGCTTTCTTT
TRBV6-5	-	TRBJ1-1	few	14	CACRQGPGVTEAFF	TGTGCCTGCCGCCAAGGGCCTGGGGTCACTGAAGCTTTCTTT
TRBV12-5	-	TRBJ2-5	-	18	CASGFLPDGQTHSETQYF	TGTGCTAGTGGTTTCCTCCCTGATGGACAGACCCATAGTGAGACCCAGTACTTC
TRBV27	-	TRBJ1-5	few	16	CASSLSWGRGNQPQHF	TGTGCCAGCAGTTTATCTTGGGGGCGGGGGAATCAGCCCCAGCATTTT
TRBV5-1	-	TRBJ2-5	-	11	CASSLQETQYF	TGCGCCAGCAGCTTGCAAGAGACCCAGTACTTC
TRBV6-6	-	TRBJ2-4	-	16	CASSSNLQGSKNIQYF	TGTGCCAGCAGTTCCAACCTACAGGGATCCAAAAACATTCAGTACTTC
TRBV7-9	TRBD1	TRBJ2-7	-	14	CASSRPRGIGEQYF	TGTGCCAGCAGCAGACCCAGGGGGATAGGGGAGCAGTACTTC
TRBV5-1	TRBD1	TRBJ2-1	few	15	CASSAGQGYNNEQFF	TGCGCCAGCAGCGCGGGACAGGGCTATAACAATGAGCAGTTCTTC
TRBV19	-	TRBJ1-1	many	10	CASHGFEAFF	TGTGCCAGCCATGGGTTTGAAGCTTTCTTT
TRBV2	TRBD2	TRBJ2-3	few	15	CASRWLAGVTDTQYF	TGTGCCAGCAGATGGCTAGCGGGCGTCACAGATACGCAGTATTTT
TRBV2	-	TRBJ1-1	many	11	CASSNTRGAFF	TGTGCCAGCAGCAATACACGGGGAGCTTTCTTT
TRBV19	-	TRBJ1-2	few	13	CASSIVQGYGYTF	TGTGCCAGTAGTATCGTACAGGGCTATGGCTACACCTTC
TRBV6-5	-	TRBJ1-1	medium-sized	11	CASVGYTEAFF	TGTGCCAGCGTCGGTTACACTGAAGCTTTCTTT
TRBV7-3	-	TRBJ1-5	-	13	CASSLDGNQPQHF	TGTGCCAGCAGCTTAGACGGGAACCAGCCCCAGCATTTT
TRBV28	TRBD1	TRBJ1-2	many	12	CATADRSYGYTF	TGTGCCACCGCGGACAGGTCCTATGGCTACACCTTC
TRBV5-6	-	TRBJ2-5	-	14	CASSLTGTQETQYF	TGTGCCAGCAGCTTAACAGGGACGCAAGAGACCCAGTACTTC
TRBV9	-	TRBJ2-7	once	15	CASSVVDGGPYEQYF	TGTGCCAGCAGCGTAGTTGACGGGGGGCCCTACGAGCAGTACTTC
TRBV27	TRBD2	TRBJ2-3	many	14	CASIQRGPTDTQYF	TGTGCCAGCATACAGCGGGGACCCACAGATACGCAGTATTTT
TRBV11-1	TRBD1	TRBJ1-2	once	16	CASSVGRDRSNYGYTF	TGTGCCAGCAGCGTGGGACGGGACAGGTCTAACTATGGCTACACCTTC
TRBV6-1	-	TRBJ1-2	few	13	CASKLRVNYGYTF	TGTGCCAGCAAGCTGAGAGTTAACTATGGCTACACCTTC
TRBV29-1	TRBD1	TRBJ2-3	-	14	CSVPWDRSTDTQYF	TGCAGCGTTCCCTGGGACAGAAGCACAGATACGCAGTATTTT
TRBV2	TRBD1	TRBJ1-1	-	13	CASKGDSQPEAFF	TGTGCCAGCAAGGGGGACAGTCAGCCTGAAGCTTTCTTT
TRBV6-6	-	TRBJ1-1	medium-sized	14	CASRGRTGNTEAFF	TGTGCCAGCAGGGGTAGGACGGGCAACACTGAAGCTTTCTTT
TRBV21-1	-	TRBJ1-1	few	14	CASSNVGRTAEAFF	TGTGCCAGCAGCAATGTTGGTCGGACAGCTGAAGCTTTCTTT
TRBV9	-	TRBJ1-4	-	17	CASSPVISGRRGEKLFF	TGTGCCAGCAGCCCTGTGATATCGGGACGGCGGGGGGAAAAACTGTTTTTT
TRBV30	TRBD1	TRBJ1-4	-	16	CAWSYPDRGQRKKLFF	TGTGCCTGGAGTTACCCAGACAGGGGGCAAAGGAAAAAACTGTTTTTT
TRBV11-2	-	TRBJ2-7	-	14	CASSQDTAVYEQYF	TGTGCCAGCAGCCAGGACACGGCCGTCTACGAGCAGTACTTC
TRBV5-1	TRBD1	TRBJ1-4	-	17	CASQPGQRSKTNEKLFF	TGCGCCAGCCAACCGGGACAGAGGTCCAAAACTAATGAAAAACTGTTTTTT
TRBV4-2	-	TRBJ2-7	-	11	CASGGQREQYF	TGTGCCAGCGGCGGACAGCGCGAGCAGTACTTC
TRBV28	TRBD1	TRBJ1-5	-	13	CASREGAGQPQHF	TGTGCCAGCAGGGAGGGGGCTGGACAGCCCCAGCATTTT
TRBV7-9	-	TRBJ2-5	few	15	CASRASGGTTETQYF	TGTGCCAGCAGGGCTTCAGGGGGGACTACCGAGACCCAGTACTTC
TRBV7-9	TRBD1	TRBJ1-1	-	14	CASRPQGASTEAFF	TGTGCCAGCAGGCCACAGGGGGCGAGCACTGAAGCTTTCTTT
TRBV19	-	TRBJ1-1	few	13	CASTGEGLTEAFF	TGTGCCAGTACTGGGGAGGGTTTGACTGAAGCTTTCTTT
TRBV5-1	TRBD2	TRBJ2-3	few	16	CASSLGLRGSTDTQYF	TGCGCCAGCAGCTTGGGTTTGCGGGGGAGCACAGATACGCAGTATTTT
TRBV29-1	-	TRBJ2-2	few	13	CSVVLEFAGELFF	TGCAGCGTTGTTTTGGAGTTCGCCGGGGAGCTGTTTTTT
TRBV27	-	TRBJ2-7	once	14	CASSSLGGAYEQYF	TGTGCCAGCAGCTCCTTAGGGGGGGCCTACGAGCAGTACTTC
TRBV20-1	-	TRBJ1-2	-	10	CSASKSGYTF	TGCAGTGCCTCTAAATCTGGCTACACCTTC
TRBV11-3	-	TRBJ2-3	few	13	CASSLLYADTQYF	TGTGCCAGCAGCTTATTATACGCAGATACGCAGTATTTT
TRBV5-1	-	TRBJ2-7	-	15	CASSHGHRDSYEQYF	TGCGCCAGCAGCCACGGTCACCGAGACTCCTACGAGCAGTACTTC
TRBV6-1	TRBD1	TRBJ1-2	-	16	CASSEAPRTGGESYTF	TGTGCCAGCAGTGAAGCCCCACGGACAGGGGGCGAGTCCTACACCTTC
TRBV4-1	-	TRBJ2-5	once	14	CASSQRVRVETQYF	TGCGCCAGCAGCCAAAGGGTCCGGGTGGAGACCCAGTACTTC
TRBV5-5	-	TRBJ1-2	-	14	CASSRGGADYGYTF	TGTGCCAGCAGCCGGGGAGGTGCGGACTATGGCTACACCTTC